These 30 T cell receptor beta chains were sequenced from one sample in a study of T cell responses to AZD1222 COVID-19 vaccine. Using immunoSEQ multiplex PCR, the repertoire was profiled, and TCRdb retains in-frame clones only, with some absent. In the table there are around 140,000 clones, roughly nine tenths of which are singletons. Material: peripheral blood, obtained 28 days after the second AZD1222 dose. These receptors all come from an adult who received the AZD1222 COVID-19 vaccine.

This chain connects TRBV2 to TRBJ2-7, with TRBD1 matching over 8 bases. Germline loops: CDR1 SNHLY, CDR2 FYNNEI. CDR3 size: 14 residues. V shed 5 bases and J 4 bases; nucleotides not matched to a gene: 7. The CDR3 sequence is CASSLTGGPYEQYF. CDR3 sequence (DNA): TGTGCCAGCAGTCTCACAGGGGGACCGTACGAGCAGTACTTC.

The V and J genes are TRBV27 and TRBJ1-2; maybe TRBD1 (5 bases). The CDR3 runs 14 residues. Trimming removed 6 bases at V and 5 bases at J, with 16 bases between. CDR1 and CDR2 from the germline V gene are MNHEY and SMNVEV (reference sequence). CDR3 nucleotides: TGTGCCAGCAGATCCTCCGGGGGAGGATATGGCTACACCTTC. Its protein product is CASRSSGGGYGYTF.

V is TRBV4-1 and J is TRBJ2-6; TRBD2 is a possible D gene (5 bases). Germline CDR1 and CDR2: MGHRA and YSYEKL. V was cut by 8 bases and J by 1 base, with 18 bases left in between. The CDR3 contains 17 residues. Written as DNA, the CDR3 is TGCGCCAGCCGGGAAACGTGGAGGATGTCTGGGGCCAACGTCCTGACTTTC. It encodes CASRETWRMSGANVLTF.

This clone was recorded once. V and J are TRBV11-1 and TRBJ2-1; D possibly corresponds to TRBD2 (6 bases). The germline V gene has CDR1 SGHAT and CDR2 FQDESV (reference sequence). The CDR3 runs to 15 residues. V lost 8 bases and J lost 1, with 15 bases in between. The CDR3 region is CASGAGTGSYNEQFF. The DNA of the CDR3 is TGTGCCAGCGGAGCCGGGACTGGGTCCTACAATGAGCAGTTCTTC.

The genes are TRBV6-1 and TRBJ1-3; TRBD1 might be the D (6 bases). This CDR3 has 15 residues. Trimming took off 3 bases at V and 0 bases at J, with 9 bases between the two ends. Germline CDR1 and CDR2: MNHNS and SASEGT. The CDR3 bases are TGTGCCAGCAGTGACAGGGGTAGCTCTGGAAACACCATATATTTT. This encodes CASSDRGSSGNTIYF.

This clone was found a few times. The genes are TRBV18 and TRBJ2-7; D possibly corresponds to TRBD1 (5 bases). The V gene's germline CDR1 is KGHSH and CDR2 LQKENI. V lost 2 bases and J 2 bases, leaving 13 bases between the germline ends. The CDR3 sequence is 15 residues long. CDR3 loop: CASSPISMGPYEQYF. The CDR3, as DNA: TGTGCCAGCTCACCAATATCTATGGGGCCCTACGAGCAGTACTTC. Together with reference TRBV18 and TRBJ2-7, the CDR3 gives the full variable domain: NAGVMQNPRHLVRRRGQEARLRCSPMKGHSHVYWYRQLPEEGLKFMVYLQKENIIDESGMPKERFSAEFPKEGPSILRIQQVVRGDSAAYFCASSPISMGPYEQYFGPGTRLTVT.

This CDR3 is CASSLATGSNEQYF. The CDR3, as DNA: TGTGCCAGCAGCTTAGCGACAGGGTCTAACGAGCAGTACTTC. The V and J genes are TRBV7-2 and TRBJ2-7; 7 nucleotides line up with TRBD1. The CDR3 is 14 amino acids. The germline V gene has CDR1 SGHTA and CDR2 FQGNSA. Germline trimming cut 0 bases from V and 5 bases from J; bases unmatched to any gene: 4.

This rearrangement joins TRBV11-2 to TRBJ1-6, with TRBD1 matching 7 bases. This CDR3 is built from 14 residues. CDR1 SGHAT and CDR2 FQNNGV come from the germline V gene. Trimming cost V 5 bases and J 7 bases; bases outside gene matches: 5. The CDR3 DNA reads TGTGCCAGCAGCCCGGACAGGATCAATTCACCCCTCCACTTT. Protein sequence: CASSPDRINSPLHF.

V and J are TRBV10-3 and TRBJ1-1, with a weak D call TRBD1 (6 bases). Germline V gene lookup returns CDR1 ENHRY and CDR2 SYGVKD. The V end was cut by 7 bases, the J end by 6 bases, with 15 bases between. The CDR3 length is 13 residues. The CDR3 loop is CAINGAAGAEAFF. The CDR3, as DNA: TGTGCCATCAATGGGGCTGCAGGGGCTGAAGCTTTCTTT.

The chain couples TRBV3-1 (or the pseudogene TRBV3-2) to TRBJ2-6, with D unresolved. The V and J ends lost 4 bases and 2 bases respectively, with 6 bases between them. The CDR3 is made up of 14 amino acids. Germline V CDR1 and CDR2: LGHDT, YNNKEL (reference sequence). Written as DNA, the CDR3 is TGTGCCAGCAGCCCCGAGGCTGGGGCCAACGTCCTGACTTTC. Translating it yields CASSPEAGANVLTF.

About this clone itself: Other DNA sequences in the sample encode the same CDR3. The genes are TRBV7-2 and TRBJ1-5; D remains unclear. V was shortened by 1 base and J by 3 bases, with 4 bases between the two germline ends. The length of the CDR3 is 13 residues. Germline CDR1 SGHTA, CDR2 FQGNSA. The CDR3 nucleotides are TGTGCCAGCAGCTTAGAGGCCAATCAGCCCCAGCATTTT. Protein product: CASSLEANQPQHF. The variable domain in full, with the rest retrieved from reference TRBV7-2 and TRBJ1-5, is GAGVSQSPSNKVTEKGKDVELRCDPISGHTALYWYRQSLGQGLEFLIYFQGNSAPDKSGLPSDRFSAERTGGSVSTLTIQRTQQEDSAVYLCASSLEANQPQHFGDGTRLSIL.

The table lists this clone with a count of one. The DNA for the CDR3 is TGCAGCGTGAGATACTCCTACGAGCAGTACTTC. Its translation: CSVRYSYEQYF. This chain uses TRBV29-1 with TRBJ2-7; D unresolved. V lost 6 bases and J 0 bases, leaving 6 bases between the germline ends. Germline V gives CDR1 SQVTM, CDR2 ANQGSEA. The CDR3 contains 11 residues.

The chain is built from TRBV20-1 and TRBJ1-1, with D unclear. Trimming took off 5 bases at V and 4 bases at J, with 8 bases between the two ends. This CDR3 has 11 amino acids. Germline V CDR1 and CDR2: DFQATT, SNEGSKA (reference sequence). CDR3 region: CSAPIGTEAFF. For the CDR3, the DNA is TGCAGTGCTCCGATTGGCACTGAAGCTTTCTTT.

The V gene is TRBV10-3, the J gene TRBJ2-3; 13 bases are a match to TRBD2. The CDR3 contains 17 residues. Germline V gene lookup returns CDR1 ENHRY and CDR2 SYGVKD. V shed 0 bases and J 6 bases; nucleotides not matched to a gene: 6. CDR3 nucleotide sequence: TGTGCCATCAGTGAGTCCGGGACTAGCGGGGCTTTGGATACGCAGTATTTT. Its protein is CAISESGTSGALDTQYF.

The chain has TRBV18 and TRBJ2-2; possible D gene TRBD1, 5 bases. The CDR3 is made up of 15 amino acids. Trimming took off 1 base at V and 4 bases at J, with 10 bases between the two ends. Germline-derived CDR1 and CDR2 are KGHSH and LQKENI. The CDR3 protein is CASSPQIQGTGELFF. The CDR3 bases are TGTGCCAGCTCACCACAGATTCAGGGCACCGGGGAGCTGTTTTTT.

The J gene is TRBJ1-6, the V gene TRBV6-5, with 9 bases lining up with TRBD1. The CDR3 totals 14 residues. CDR1 and CDR2 (germline): MNHEY, SVGAGI. Trimming took 6 bases from V and 7 from J; bases not matched to a gene: 4. CDR3 amino acids: CASRPTGGNSPLHF. The CDR3, as DNA: TGTGCCAGCAGACCCACAGGGGGCAATTCACCCCTCCACTTT.

The rearrangement links TRBV6-5 to TRBJ2-1; the match to TRBD2 covers 10 bases. Germline assignment: CDR1 MNHEY and CDR2 SVGAGI. With V trimmed by 0 bases and J by 7 bases, 6 bases remained unmatched. This CDR3 region has 16 residues. In nucleotides, the CDR3 is TGTGCCAGCAGTTACTCTCAGGTACTAGCGGGAAATGAGCAGTTCTTC. This sequence encodes CASSYSQVLAGNEQFF.

The CDR3 loop is CASSLASSMNTEAFF. The DNA of the CDR3 is TGTGCCAGCAGCTTAGCGTCCTCCATGAACACTGAAGCTTTCTTT. V is TRBV7-8 and J is TRBJ1-1; D not resolved. The CDR3 contains 15 residues. V dropped 0 bases and J dropped 0 bases, with 8 bases sitting between them. Germline lookup yields CDR1 SGHVS and CDR2 FQNEAQ.

The chain employs TRBV29-1 and TRBJ1-2; maybe TRBD1 (5 bases). The CDR3 has 15 amino acids. V lost 3 bases and J lost 1, with 15 bases in between. CDR1 SQVTM and CDR2 ANQGSEA come from the germline V gene. CDR3 amino acids: CSVDSGRDGNYGYTF. CDR3 sequence (DNA): TGCAGCGTTGATTCGGGTCGGGACGGTAACTATGGCTACACCTTC.

This clone was counted a single time. The rearrangement joins TRBV5-1 to TRBJ1-2; D not resolved. Germline lookup yields CDR1 SGHRS and CDR2 YFSETQ. This CDR3 spans 16 amino acids. V lost 1 base, J lost 3 bases, and 16 bases lay in between. CDR3 in DNA: TGCGCCAGCAGCTTGCCCTTGGACGCCTTCCACTATGGCTACACCTTC. Translated: CASSLPLDAFHYGYTF.

The V call is TRBV3-1 (or the pseudogene TRBV3-2), the J call TRBJ1-2, with D possibly TRBD1 on 5 matching bases. Germline values: CDR1 LGHDT, CDR2 YNNKEL (reference sequence). The CDR3 loop spans 14 amino acids. The germline V and J ends were trimmed by 0 bases and 4 bases, with 9 bases remaining between them. CDR3 bases: TGTGCCAGCAGCCAAGATATACAGGTCTATGGCTACACCTTC. Its translation: CASSQDIQVYGYTF.

The chain is built from TRBV27 and TRBJ1-5, with D possibly being TRBD1 (6 bases). This CDR3 region has 15 residues. The germline gives CDR1 MNHEY, CDR2 SMNVEV (reference sequence). With 2 bases removed from V and 5 bases from J, the gap between germline ends came to 13 bases. The CDR3 sequence is CASSLQGLPHQPQHF. The DNA of the CDR3 is TGTGCCAGCAGTTTACAGGGGCTCCCTCATCAGCCCCAGCATTTT.

This rearrangement joins TRBV11-3 to TRBJ1-1; TRBD1 aligns across 7 bases. V was clipped by 2 bases and J by 1 base; unmatched bases: 10. The CDR3 sequence is 17 residues long. Germline V gives CDR1 SGHNT, CDR2 YENEEA. The CDR3 sequence is CASSLNRGRLENTEAFF. The DNA for the CDR3 is TGTGCCAGCAGCTTAAACAGGGGCAGGTTAGAGAACACTGAAGCTTTCTTT.

V and J are TRBV19 and TRBJ1-4; D perhaps matches TRBD1 (5 bases). This CDR3 spans 15 amino acids. V was clipped by 7 bases and J by 3 bases, with 15 bases between them. Germline assignment: CDR1 LNHDA and CDR2 SQIVND (reference sequence). CDR3 protein: CASNTGAPANEKLFF. CDR3 nucleotides: TGTGCCAGTAATACCGGGGCGCCGGCTAATGAAAAACTGTTTTTT. Drawing the rest from reference TRBV19 and TRBJ1-4, the complete variable domain is DGGITQSPKYLFRKEGQNVTLSCEQNLNHDAMYWYRQDPGQGLRLIYYSQIVNDFQKGDIAEGYSVSREKKESFPLTVTSAQKNPTAFYLCASNTGAPANEKLFFGSGTQLSVL.

The genes are TRBV27 and TRBJ1-6, with D perhaps matching TRBD1 (5 bases). V lost 7 bases to trimming and J lost 4 bases, with 14 bases between them. The CDR3 sequence is 15 residues long. The germline V gene has CDR1 MNHEY and CDR2 SMNVEV (reference sequence). CDR3 sequence: CASTRDGTYNSPLHF. The CDR3 DNA sequence: TGTGCCAGCACTCGGGACGGAACGTATAATTCACCCCTCCACTTT.

CDR3 amino acids: CASSLDRSSGNTIYF. CDR3 coding DNA: TGTGCCAGCAGCTTGGACAGGAGCTCTGGAAACACCATATATTTT. The chain recombines TRBV5-4 with TRBJ1-3; tentatively, D is TRBD1 (5 bases). This CDR3 is built from 15 residues. Trimming shortened V by 0 bases and J by 0 bases, and 7 bases separated the two germline ends. Germline CDR1 and CDR2: SGHNT and YYREEE (reference sequence).

CDR3 DNA: TGTGCCAGCAGCTCCAGGGGGAATCAGCCCCAGCATTTT. It encodes CASSSRGNQPQHF. V gene TRBV5-8 combines with J gene TRBJ1-5; 7 bases match TRBD1. This CDR3 region has 13 residues. After removal of 3 bases from V and 4 bases from J, the junction contained 1 base not matched to a gene. CDR1 and CDR2 from the germline V gene are SGHTS and YDEGEE.

The chain recombines TRBV11-2 with TRBJ2-7; D is perhaps TRBD1 (7 bases). This CDR3 spans 16 amino acids. Trimming pared 3 bases from V and 5 bases from J, leaving 20 bases between. CDR1 SGHAT and CDR2 FQNNGV come from the germline V gene. In DNA, the CDR3 is TGTGCCAGCAGCTTTCCGGGCAGGGGGGCTCTCGACGAGCAGTACTTC. The encoded protein is CASSFPGRGALDEQYF.

The chain carries TRBV3-1 (or the pseudogene TRBV3-2) and TRBJ2-1; TRBD1 matches 11 bases. From germline, CDR1 is LGHDT and CDR2 YNNKEL (reference sequence). V lost 1 base, J lost 6 bases, and 8 bases stayed unmatched. This CDR3 is 17 amino acids long. CDR3 in amino acids: CASSQVFGQGAINEQFF. The CDR3 nucleotides are TGTGCCAGCAGCCAAGTTTTTGGACAGGGGGCGATCAATGAGCAGTTCTTC.

The CDR3 is CAWSGSRRFGELFF. For the CDR3, the DNA is TGTGCCTGGAGTGGATCTAGACGTTTTGGGGAGCTGTTTTTT. V gene TRBV30 combines with J gene TRBJ2-2; no definite D call. V shed 1 base and J shed 8 bases, with 14 bases lying between them. This CDR3 is 14 amino acids long. Germline-derived CDR1 and CDR2 are GTSNPN and SVGIG (reference sequence).